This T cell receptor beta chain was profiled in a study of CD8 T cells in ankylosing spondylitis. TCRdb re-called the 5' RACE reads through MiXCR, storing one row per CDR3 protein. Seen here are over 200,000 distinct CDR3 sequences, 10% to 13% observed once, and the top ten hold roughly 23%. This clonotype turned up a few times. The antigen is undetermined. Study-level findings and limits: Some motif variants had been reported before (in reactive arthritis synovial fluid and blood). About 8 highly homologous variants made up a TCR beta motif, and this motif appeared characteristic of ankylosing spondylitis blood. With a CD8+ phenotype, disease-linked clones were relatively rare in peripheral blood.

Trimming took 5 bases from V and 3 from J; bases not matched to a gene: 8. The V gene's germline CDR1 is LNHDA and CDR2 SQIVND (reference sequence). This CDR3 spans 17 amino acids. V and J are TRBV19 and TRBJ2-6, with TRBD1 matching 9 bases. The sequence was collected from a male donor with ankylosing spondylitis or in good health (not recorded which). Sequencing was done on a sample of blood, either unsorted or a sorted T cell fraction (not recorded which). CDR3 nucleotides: TGTGCCAGTAGTTCACCGGGACAGGGTTTTGGGGCCAACGTCCTGACTTTC. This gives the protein CASSSPGQGFGANVLTF.